This is a list of T cell receptor beta chains from one sample in a study of cytomegalovirus exposure and HLA in healthy donors. Some clones are missing from TCRdb's copy, which holds only in-frame ones; the method was immunoSEQ multiplex PCR. The sample records roughly 180,000 clones, under 90% being singletons. Sequencing was done on a sample of PBMCs. The receptor set was obtained from a male donor in good health and CMV-seronegative. Each CDR3 is given with its conserved first and last residue. The order of the fields is J gene, V gene, D gene, clone size, CDR3 DNA, CDR3 protein. A D gene is named only where the DNA matches it firmly. Size values are once, few and many counts, or a class for expanded clones, and some rows have none.

j_call: TRBJ2-1
v_call: TRBV28
d_call: -
clone_size: -
cdr3_nt: TGTGCCAGCAGTGCGCATTGGGGGACACCGTACAATGAGCAGTTCTTC
cdr3_aa: CASSAHWGTPYNEQFF

j_call: TRBJ2-5
v_call: TRBV11-1
d_call: TRBD1
clone_size: -
cdr3_nt: TGTGCCAGCAGCGGCGGGACAGGGGGTGGCGAGACCCAGTACTTC
cdr3_aa: CASSGGTGGGETQYF

j_call: TRBJ1-1
v_call: TRBV6-5
d_call: -
clone_size: -
cdr3_nt: TGTGCCAGCAGTCTCCGGGGTAAGAGTGAAGCTTTCTTT
cdr3_aa: CASSLRGKSEAFF

j_call: TRBJ2-2
v_call: TRBV2
d_call: TRBD2
clone_size: -
cdr3_nt: TGTGCCAGCAGTGTTGCCAGCGGGGGGAACACCGGGGAGCTGTTTTTT
cdr3_aa: CASSVASGGNTGELFF

j_call: TRBJ1-2
v_call: TRBV28
d_call: TRBD1
clone_size: -
cdr3_nt: TGTGCCAGCAGTTCCACTCGACAGGGCCCTAACTATGGCTACACCTTC
cdr3_aa: CASSSTRQGPNYGYTF

j_call: TRBJ2-7
v_call: TRBV7-9
d_call: -
clone_size: few
cdr3_nt: TGTTCCAGCAGCTCAGGGGGGTTCGAGCAGTACTTC
cdr3_aa: CSSSSGGFEQYF

j_call: TRBJ2-2
v_call: TRBV2
d_call: -
clone_size: -
cdr3_nt: TGTGCCAGCGTCACCCAGGGGCCTGACACCGGGGAGCTGTTTTTT
cdr3_aa: CASVTQGPDTGELFF

j_call: TRBJ2-5
v_call: TRBV15
d_call: TRBD2
clone_size: -
cdr3_nt: TGTGCCACCAGCAGAGAAGTAGGGAGCGGGAGATGGGGAAGCACGGAGACCCAGTACTTC
cdr3_aa: CATSREVGSGRWGSTETQYF

j_call: TRBJ2-6
v_call: TRBV7-9
d_call: -
clone_size: -
cdr3_nt: TGTGCCAGCAGCTATTCTAGCTCTGGGGCCAACGTCCTGACTTTC
cdr3_aa: CASSYSSSGANVLTF

j_call: TRBJ2-5
v_call: TRBV11-2
d_call: TRBD2
clone_size: few
cdr3_nt: TGTGCCAGCAGCTTAGGGCTAGGCGGGAGAGGTGTTCAGCAGTACTTC
cdr3_aa: CASSLGLGGRGVQQYF

j_call: TRBJ2-5
v_call: TRBV4-2
d_call: -
clone_size: -
cdr3_nt: TGTGCCAGCAGCCAAGGGGTGGCGGGGGCGGTCCAAGAGACCCAGTACTTC
cdr3_aa: CASSQGVAGAVQETQYF

j_call: TRBJ1-1
v_call: TRBV7-9
d_call: TRBD1
clone_size: -
cdr3_nt: TGTGCCAGCAGCTTAGGACAGGGTTTCACTGAAGCTTTCTTT
cdr3_aa: CASSLGQGFTEAFF

j_call: TRBJ1-4
v_call: TRBV18
d_call: TRBD1
clone_size: few
cdr3_nt: TGTGCCAGCTCACCACTCACGGACAGGGGGGCCAAACTGTTTTTT
cdr3_aa: CASSPLTDRGAKLFF

j_call: TRBJ1-2
v_call: TRBV14
d_call: -
clone_size: -
cdr3_nt: TGTGCCAGCAGCCAACAACCCTCTGAGTATGGCTACACCTTC
cdr3_aa: CASSQQPSEYGYTF

j_call: TRBJ2-5
v_call: TRBV19
d_call: TRBD2
clone_size: -
cdr3_nt: TGTGCCAGTAGGGGGAGAGGGACTAGGGGTGCGCGGGAGACCCAGTACTTC
cdr3_aa: CASRGRGTRGARETQYF

j_call: TRBJ1-1
v_call: TRBV4-3
d_call: -
clone_size: -
cdr3_nt: TGCGCCAGCAGCCAGACAGGTACGAACACTGAAGCTTTCTTT
cdr3_aa: CASSQTGTNTEAFF

j_call: TRBJ1-5
v_call: TRBV18
d_call: TRBD1
clone_size: -
cdr3_nt: TGTGCCAGCTCACTTTATGGACAGGGATTGGGGCAGCCCCAGCATTTT
cdr3_aa: CASSLYGQGLGQPQHF

j_call: TRBJ1-6
v_call: TRBV6-1
d_call: -
clone_size: -
cdr3_nt: TGTGCCAGCAGACCGCCACAGGGTATAACACCCCTCCACTTT
cdr3_aa: CASRPPQGITPLHF

j_call: TRBJ2-6
v_call: TRBV7-5
d_call: -
clone_size: -
cdr3_nt: TGTGCCAGAAGCCCACCTCTGGGGCATGGGGCCAACGTCCTGACTTTC
cdr3_aa: CARSPPLGHGANVLTF

j_call: TRBJ1-1
v_call: TRBV11-3
d_call: -
clone_size: few
cdr3_nt: TGTGCCAGCAGCGAGGGGGGGGGAAACACTGAAGCTTTCTTT
cdr3_aa: CASSEGGGNTEAFF

j_call: TRBJ1-4
v_call: TRBV7-9
d_call: -
clone_size: -
cdr3_nt: TGTGCCAGCAGCTTCGGGTTATCGGAAAAACTGTTTTTT
cdr3_aa: CASSFGLSEKLFF

j_call: TRBJ2-7
v_call: TRBV7-9
d_call: -
clone_size: -
cdr3_nt: TGTGCCAGCAGCTTAGAGGGCCGGGGGTCCTCCTACGAGCAGTACTTC
cdr3_aa: CASSLEGRGSSYEQYF

j_call: TRBJ1-2
v_call: TRBV13
d_call: -
clone_size: -
cdr3_nt: TGTGCCAGCACCCCCGCCACAGAAATCTATGGCTACACCTTC
cdr3_aa: CASTPATEIYGYTF

j_call: TRBJ2-1
v_call: TRBV7-6
d_call: TRBD1
clone_size: once
cdr3_nt: TGTGCCAGCAGCTCTCAATGGACAGGGGGAAATGAGCAGTTCTTC
cdr3_aa: CASSSQWTGGNEQFF

j_call: TRBJ1-1
v_call: TRBV5-1
d_call: -
clone_size: -
cdr3_nt: TGCGCCAGCAGCTTGGACAGGATTAACACTGAAGCTTTCTTT
cdr3_aa: CASSLDRINTEAFF

j_call: TRBJ2-7
v_call: TRBV6-1
d_call: -
clone_size: -
cdr3_nt: TGTGCCAGCCTGACCAGGGTGGGGGGCTACGAGCAGTACTTC
cdr3_aa: CASLTRVGGYEQYF

j_call: TRBJ1-3
v_call: TRBV7-9
d_call: -
clone_size: -
cdr3_nt: TGTGCCAGCAGCCAAGGACAGGGAAACACCATATATTTT
cdr3_aa: CASSQGQGNTIYF

j_call: TRBJ2-1
v_call: TRBV4-1
d_call: -
clone_size: -
cdr3_nt: TGCGCCAGCAGCCAAACTAACAATGAGCAGTTCTTC
cdr3_aa: CASSQTNNEQFF

j_call: TRBJ1-1
v_call: TRBV6-1
d_call: -
clone_size: -
cdr3_nt: TGTGCCAGCAGTGAAATGGGTTCTCGGGGGTTCGGAACTGAAGCTTTCTTT
cdr3_aa: CASSEMGSRGFGTEAFF

j_call: TRBJ2-5
v_call: TRBV11-2
d_call: TRBD1
clone_size: -
cdr3_nt: TGTGCCAGCAGCTTTGGGACAGTGCGACAAGAGACCCAGTACTTC
cdr3_aa: CASSFGTVRQETQYF

j_call: TRBJ2-3
v_call: TRBV11-2
d_call: TRBD2
clone_size: -
cdr3_nt: TGTGCCAGCAGCTTCCTCCGGGGGGGCGGAGATACGCAGTATTTT
cdr3_aa: CASSFLRGGGDTQYF

j_call: TRBJ2-2
v_call: TRBV6-4
d_call: TRBD2
clone_size: medium-sized
cdr3_nt: TGTGCCAGCAGTGACGATACTAGCGGGGCCGGGGAGCTGTTTTTT
cdr3_aa: CASSDDTSGAGELFF

j_call: TRBJ2-1
v_call: TRBV18
d_call: -
clone_size: -
cdr3_nt: TGTGCCAGCTCACCACCGACGACGGGGTATGAGCAGTTCTTC
cdr3_aa: CASSPPTTGYEQFF

j_call: TRBJ1-1
v_call: TRBV7-2
d_call: -
clone_size: -
cdr3_nt: TGTGCCAGCAGCCGAGGGAGGGGAGGCACTGAAGCTTTCTTT
cdr3_aa: CASSRGRGGTEAFF

j_call: TRBJ2-1
v_call: TRBV5-5
d_call: -
clone_size: -
cdr3_nt: TGTGCCAGCAGCTTGTTCAACAATGAGCAGTTCTTC
cdr3_aa: CASSLFNNEQFF

j_call: TRBJ2-2
v_call: TRBV18
d_call: -
clone_size: -
cdr3_nt: TGTGCCAGCTCACCACCCTACCTGGTACGATGTGTCTCAACCCTAAACACCGGGGAGCTGTTTTTT
cdr3_aa: CASSPPYLVRCVSTLNTGELFF

j_call: TRBJ1-1
v_call: TRBV4-1
d_call: -
clone_size: -
cdr3_nt: TGCGCCAGCAGCCAAGTGTCAGGGATGAACACTGAAGCTTTCTTT
cdr3_aa: CASSQVSGMNTEAFF

j_call: TRBJ2-7
v_call: TRBV6-6
d_call: -
clone_size: once
cdr3_nt: TGTGCCAGCAGTTACTCGAACGGCGAGCAGTACTTC
cdr3_aa: CASSYSNGEQYF

j_call: TRBJ2-2
v_call: TRBV9
d_call: TRBD1
clone_size: -
cdr3_nt: TGTGCCAGCAGCAAAAGACAGGGGGTTAACGGGGAGCTGTTTTTT
cdr3_aa: CASSKRQGVNGELFF